This record looks at one TCR beta chain sequence and its context. Its antigen is unknown. Base quality data are lacking; no much larger clone is found one base away. Using the deep immunoSEQ assay, TCR CDR3 regions were amplified from genomic DNA by multiplex PCR. For each cell subset, the extracted genomic DNA was distributed evenly across all wells of several immunoSEQ 96-well plates, and each plate served as one replicate. Each replicate PCR for sorted subsets received about 180 ng genomic DNA, equal to tens of thousands of T cell genomes. The purified libraries were quantified using a Qubit 3.0 fluorometer, sized with a Bioanalyzer 2100, and then quantified again using the KAPA Library Quantification kit. A separate single-read 150-cycle Illumina NextSeq 550 flow cell was used to sequence each immunoSEQ 96-well plate. Under the source paper's analysis protocol: The immunoSEQ output contained only junctional sequences without quality scores, so filtering could not match that applied to full-length reads. Sequences were annotated with PyIR, a Python wrapper for IgBLAST v1.9, and V/J genes and CDR3 were assigned using IMGT germline references. Reads were removed for weak V/J assignments (E-value above 1e-6), missing CDR3, stop codons, out-of-frame junctions, or ambiguous translated residues. V3J clonotypes were defined as sequences sharing an identical inferred V gene, J gene, and CDR3 amino acid sequence. Percentage overlap between repertoires was computed as shared unique clonotypes divided by the size of the smaller repertoire. Repertoire richness was assessed with RTK rarefaction, the Chao1 estimator, and Recon v2.1 estimates of unobserved clonotypes. Generation probabilities were computed with OLGA for all TCRbeta clonotypes obtained by the gDNA method from a few donors. Entries here come from immuneACCESS through TCRdb and include only in-frame sequences with V and J called. Some clones fail to appear in such tables; in the studies checked, an unresolved V gene covers under half of the shortfall, and the cause of the remainder is unknown. V and J calls and clone size are copied from that table; D and trimming were computed from the DNA. Recorded for this sample are about 870,000 clones; about 92% of them occurred a single time. Less than 25% of the sample rests with the top ten.

For the CD8 naive samples, CD45RO-negative cells were positively selected for CCR7, yielding a CD45RA+CCR7+ population from which TemRA cells were excluded. Donors were healthy HIV-negative adults with no recently reported acute infections or vaccinations. Every donor was a Caucasian adult residing in Nashville, Tennessee, USA. After blood collection by leukapheresis, PBMCs were isolated using Ficoll-Histopaque density gradient centrifugation and then cryopreserved in the vapor phase of liquid nitrogen. Analytical flow cytometry was used to check the purity and quantity of each magnetically sorted T cell population. Genomic DNA was isolated from each sorted fraction and quantified by UV absorbance on a Nanodrop 2000c. V loses 8 bases of germline sequence and J loses 0 bases, and the interval between the two ends is 7 bases. Counted from cysteine to phenylalanine, this CDR3 has 13 amino acids. Of the read, only the CDR3 DNA is kept; its 39 bases are in frame from base 1. The germline V gene provides CDR1 SNHLY and CDR2 FYNNEI.

The data derive from a study of shared clonotypes between healthy human individuals (TCRdb year 2020). Looking at the study overall: A couple of women and a few men aged 18 to 49 years were included in the cohort. To increase sequencing depth and limit assay-specific biases, TCR repertoire library preparation and sequencing were carried out by different laboratories using diverse techniques. For each donor, CD4 naive and CD4 memory were each run on three plates, CD8 naive on two plates, and CD8 memory on one plate. Per donor, leukapheresis produced somewhere between about 0.94 and 8.9 billion PBMCs. Blood TCR repertoires of five healthy adults were deeply sequenced to estimate repertoire size and the extent of clonotype sharing between individuals. The paper's findings and limits, for the study overall: Because the study included only a small number of donors, the genetic and exposure-history diversity represented was limited. Compared with non-shared clonotypes, the clonotypes found in all four sorted-subset donors had higher generation probabilities. About 4.5% of naive CD4, 3% to 3.5% of naive CD8, approximately 2% of memory CD4, and less than 0.45% of memory CD8 clonotypes were shared across a few donors. Based on pairwise subsampling, the degree of clonotype sharing among donors was expected to be affected by sequencing depth. Larger estimated clonotype richness was generally found for naive subsets than for memory subsets. Incomplete sequencing was indicated by rarefaction of sorted-subset datasets, despite the large sequencing depth. Sampling was restricted to blood, and TCR repertoires in tissues likely differ from the TCR repertoires found in blood.

The rearranged segments are TRBV2 and TRBJ2-2, with the D call tentatively TRBD1 or TRBD2, each fitting 5 bases. This sequence originates from a man aged 25 to 45 in good health. The sequencing input was naive CD8+ T cells sorted from blood. The cell subset or site label, read with the paper, signifies: CD45RA+CCR7+. The DNA reads as follows: TGTGCCAGCGGGACGGCGAACACCGGGGAGCTGTTTTTT. It translates as CASGTANTGELFF.